This TCR beta chain originates from a study of T-cell reconstitution after alpha-beta-depleted transplantation in children. This clonotype was recorded many times. It was with unique molecular identifiers that the TCRbeta library was prepared. TCRdb processed the PCR reads anew with MiXCR; each CDR3 protein has one entry. The data contain roughly 220,000 distinct CDR3 sequences, around 12% of them seen just once; the ten biggest clones take up over 2.5%. With 2 bases removed from V and 4 bases from J, the gap between germline ends came to 6 bases. The CDR3 extends over 13 amino acids. The sequences come from PBMCs from the stem cell graft donor, collected from the stem cell graft. This receptor was identified in a human donor who donated a stem cell graft to a child with acute lymphoblastic leukemia. The gene calls are TRBV12-3 or TRBV12-4 and TRBJ2-1; D call uncertain. Here the CDR3 DNA reads TGTGCCAGCAGTTTAAATGGGTACAATGAGCAGTTCTTC. This translates into CASSLNGYNEQFF.